These T cell receptor beta chains were read from a single sample in a study of a mutant IDH1 vaccine in newly diagnosed glioma. TCRdb keeps only in-frame clones here, not all; method: immunoSEQ multiplex PCR. This sample yields 50,000 to 70,000 clones, of which roughly 71% are seen a single time; about 4.9% belongs to the top ten. Their target antigens are unknown. The source was PBMCs, collected from a glioma patient whose treatment included an IDH1 peptide vaccine. The origin of the receptors is a man aged 50 to 60 with glioma. Both conserved end residues are part of each CDR3. The D gene is left open where the match is weak. Some rows have no size entry. The others give once, few or many, or a class for an expanded clone.

TRBD1	.	16	TRBV5-4	TRBJ1-1	TGTGCCAGCAGCCCTGATCCCTACAGGGGGCCCACTGAAGCTTTCTTT	CASSPDPYRGPTEAFF
.	once	14	TRBV5-6	TRBJ2-7	TGTGCCAGCAGCCCTCTGGAGGGAGTCGGCGAGCAGTACTTC	CASSPLEGVGEQYF
.	.	16	TRBV27	TRBJ1-6	TGTGCCAGCAAGTTAGGGGCAAGCTCCTATAATTCACCCCTCCACTTT	CASKLGASSYNSPLHF
TRBD1	once	14	TRBV6-5	TRBJ1-1	TGTGCCAGCAGCAGGACAGGGGGCGTCACTGAAGCTTTCTTT	CASSRTGGVTEAFF
.	medium-sized	14	TRBV30	TRBJ1-4	TGTGCCTGGAGTCCAGACATGGCTAATGAAAAACTGTTTTTT	CAWSPDMANEKLFF
TRBD1	.	13	TRBV9	TRBJ1-2	TGTGCCAGCAGCCCTGGGACAGCAAATGGCTACACCTTC	CASSPGTANGYTF
TRBD1	.	15	TRBV5-1	TRBJ2-1	TGCGCCAGCAGACATGCCGGGACAGAGTACAATGAGCAGTTCTTC	CASRHAGTEYNEQFF
.	.	17	TRBV19	TRBJ1-2	TGTGCCACCCACCTCCCTCCAGGTCGGGGAGCTAACTATGGCTACACCTTC	CATHLPPGRGANYGYTF
.	.	14	TRBV9	TRBJ1-5	TGTGCCAGCGGCACGGGGCAGGGCAATCAGCCCCAGCATTTT	CASGTGQGNQPQHF
.	.	14	TRBV30	TRBJ1-1	TGTGCCTGGAGTAAGAAAACAGGATGGACTGAAGCTTTCTTT	CAWSKKTGWTEAFF
.	.	14	TRBV19	TRBJ2-2	TGTGCCAGTAGTCAAACAGGGAACACCGGGGAGCTGTTTTTT	CASSQTGNTGELFF
.	.	15	TRBV5-8	TRBJ2-1	TGTGCCAGCAGCTTGGACAGGGCACCATTCAATGAGCAGTTCTTC	CASSLDRAPFNEQFF
TRBD1	few	16	TRBV18	TRBJ2-7	TGTGCCAGCTCACCACCGTTACAGGGGGCAAGGAACGAGCAGTACTTC	CASSPPLQGARNEQYF
.	few	13	TRBV4-2	TRBJ2-1	TGTGCCAGCAGCCAAGACCCGGTGAATGAGCAGTTCTTC	CASSQDPVNEQFF
.	.	14	TRBV1	TRBJ1-1	TGCACCAGCAGCCAAGAGGTAGGGACACCTGAAGCTTTCTTT	CTSSQEVGTPEAFF
.	.	14	TRBV30	TRBJ1-5	TGTGCCTGGATCCCCCCAGGGGGCAATCAGCCCCAGCATTTT	CAWIPPGGNQPQHF
.	.	13	TRBV9	TRBJ1-2	TGTGCCAGCAGCCCCGGGACGGACTATGGCTACACCTTC	CASSPGTDYGYTF
.	.	18	TRBV19	TRBJ2-6	TGTGCCAGTAGTATATCAAGATCGACACTTACTGGGGCCAACGTCCTGACTTTC	CASSISRSTLTGANVLTF
.	.	15	TRBV9	TRBJ1-4	TGTGCCAGCAGCGCCAACAGTATACCTAATGAAAAACTGTTTTTT	CASSANSIPNEKLFF
TRBD1	few	16	TRBV4-1	TRBJ1-1	TGCGCCAGCAGCCAAGGGACAGGGGACATGAACACTGAAGCTTTCTTT	CASSQGTGDMNTEAFF
.	.	16	TRBV5-4	TRBJ1-5	TGTGCCAGCAGCTGGGGGCGTAGACAGGACAATCAGCCCCAGCATTTT	CASSWGRRQDNQPQHF
.	.	16	TRBV2	TRBJ2-5	TGTGCCAGCAGTGAACGGACTGGGCCAACTCAAGAGACCCAGTACTTC	CASSERTGPTQETQYF
.	.	16	TRBV15	TRBJ1-5	TGTGCCACCAGCAGAGATTATGGAGGTAGCAATCAGCCCCAGCATTTT	CATSRDYGGSNQPQHF
.	.	13	TRBV5-6	TRBJ2-5	TGTGCCAGCAGCTTTGGCAGGGAAGAGACCCAGTACTTC	CASSFGREETQYF
.	.	13	TRBV2	TRBJ2-1	TGTGCCAGCAGTGAAGCGTGGGGAGGTGAGCAGTTCTTC	CASSEAWGGEQFF
.	.	12	TRBV30	TRBJ1-4	TGTGCCTGGACGCAGAGAAATGAAAAACTGTTTTTT	CAWTQRNEKLFF
.	.	14	TRBV7-9	TRBJ2-1	TGTGCCAGCAGCTGGAGCAGCTCCTACAATGAGCAGTTCTTC	CASSWSSSYNEQFF
.	.	14	TRBV7-9	TRBJ1-1	TGTGCCAGCAGCTCTCTAGCCAGTCTGGCTGAAGCTTTCTTT	CASSSLASLAEAFF
TRBD1	few	14	TRBV2	TRBJ1-4	TGTGCCATCAACCGGGACAGAAGTAATGAAAAACTGTTTTTT	CAINRDRSNEKLFF
.	many	14	TRBV5-4	TRBJ1-1	TGTGCCAGCAGCTTGCGCGGACCGAACACTGAAGCTTTCTTT	CASSLRGPNTEAFF
TRBD1	few	15	TRBV9	TRBJ1-1	TGTGCCAGCAGCGTAGCTGCAGGGGGGAACACTGAAGCTTTCTTT	CASSVAAGGNTEAFF
.	.	16	TRBV7-2	TRBJ2-1	TGTGCCAGCAGCTTCCTCGGGCTACTGTTTGACAATGAGCAGTTCTTC	CASSFLGLLFDNEQFF
TRBD1	.	14	TRBV30	TRBJ2-5	TGTGCCTGGAATACCGGGACAGGGCAAAAGACCCAGTACTTC	CAWNTGTGQKTQYF
.	few	11	TRBV7-8	TRBJ1-1	TGTGCCACGATCCGGAACACTGAAGCTTTCTTT	CATIRNTEAFF
.	.	13	TRBV9	TRBJ1-2	TGTGCCAGCAGCGTAGGGCAATCCGGCGGCTACACCTTC	CASSVGQSGGYTF
.	.	16	TRBV6-4	TRBJ1-5	TGTGCCAGCACCAAAAAACTGGATCCGGGCAATCAGCCCCAGCATTTT	CASTKKLDPGNQPQHF
.	.	13	TRBV11-2	TRBJ1-2	TGTGCCAGCAGCTTAGGGACAAACTGTGGCTACACCTTC	CASSLGTNCGYTF
.	.	17	TRBV7-2	TRBJ2-2	TGTGCCAGCAGCTCCCTCCCAGGGGGGGCATCACCGGGGTCGGTGTTTTTT	CASSSLPGGASPGSVFF